This TCR beta chain was sequenced during a study of OX40 agonist ivuxolimab in advanced cancers. Background on the study: A diagnosis of hepatocellular carcinoma, melanoma, renal cell or head and neck cancer was present in dose-escalation patients. Regarding the study as a whole: CD8+ T cells were the subset that, on average, had more expanded clones than CD4+.

J gave up 0 bases and V 3 bases, and 5 bases lay outside the gene matches. The CDR3 extends over 17 amino acids. CDR1 LGHNA and CDR2 YSLEER come from the germline V gene. The repertoire was sequenced with immunoSEQ multiplex PCR; TCRdb's copy has only in-frame clones and lacks some. The data show about 58,000 clones, with around 83% seen just once and about 3.2% held by the top ten. With respect to this clone: Its cognate antigen is unknown.

The source is an adult with an advanced solid tumor such as melanoma, head and neck, liver or kidney cancer. The specimen comprised CD4+ or CD8+ T cells sorted from blood, sampled in a trial of the OX40 agonist ivuxolimab. The chain joins TRBV4-3 to TRBJ2-6, with 7 bases that match TRBD1. The CDR3 DNA reads as TGCGCCAGCAGCCATACTTGGGACAGCTCTGGGGCCAACGTCCTGACTTTC. It codes for CASSHTWDSSGANVLTF.